This T cell receptor beta chain was documented in a study of blood T cell repertoires in COVID-19. This clone was detected a few times. Authors' data handling: Nucleated cell number was recorded as an estimate derived from reference gene primer amplification. TCRdb's table, derived via immunoSEQ multiplex PCR, lists solely in-frame clones and lacks some. The V and J calls and the clone size are those of that table, but D and trimming were determined from the DNA. The sample holds around 63,000 clones, 80% to 90% seen once. The source of this sequence is a woman of 80 years or more with active COVID-19. The sequenced sample was peripheral blood.

The CDR3 reads CAGTEDGSTDTQYF. DNA of the CDR3: TGTGCCGGGACCGAAGACGGGAGCACAGATACGCAGTATTTT. The chain couples TRBV7-9 to TRBJ2-3, with D perhaps TRBD1 or TRBD2 (5 bases each). In germline, CDR1 is SEHNR, CDR2 FQNEAQ (reference sequence). The V end was cut by 11 bases, the J end by 0 bases, with 15 bases between. The CDR3 is 14 residues long.